This entry lists 2 T cell receptor beta chains sequenced from one sample in a study of blood T cell repertoires in COVID-19. Assay used: immunoSEQ multiplex PCR; TCRdb lists only in-frame clones, some missing. The sample carries roughly 380,000 clones, about 91% recorded once. Sequenced input: peripheral blood. The receptors derive from a woman aged 40 to 50 with COVID-19, enrolled during active disease.

Comments on this clone: The sample holds other DNA sequences that translate to the same CDR3. V is TRBV18 and J is TRBJ2-7; 11 bases are a match to TRBD2. Germline V lookup: CDR1 KGHSH, CDR2 LQKENI. This CDR3 is 15 amino acids long. Trimming cost V 3 bases and J 1 base; bases outside gene matches: 2. For the CDR3, the DNA is TGTGCCAGCTCACCTGGACTAGCGGGTTCCTACGAGCAGTACTTC. Encoded protein: CASSPGLAGSYEQYF.

This clone was counted between two and nine times. The chain recombines TRBV19 with TRBJ2-1; 11 positions match TRBD1. Germline CDR1 LNHDA, CDR2 SQIVND (reference sequence). The CDR3 spans 14 residues. The ends lost 3 bases at V and 6 bases at J; junction bases unmatched: 1. The CDR3 is CASSIGTGGNEQFF. In DNA, the CDR3 is TGTGCCAGTAGTATTGGGACAGGGGGCAATGAGCAGTTCTTC.